A selection of T cell receptor beta chains follows, all from one sample in a study of blood T cell repertoires in COVID-19. Using immunoSEQ multiplex PCR, the repertoire was profiled, and TCRdb retains in-frame clones only, with some absent. In the table there are about 89,000 clones, roughly four fifths of which are singletons. Sequences were obtained from peripheral blood. Source of these receptors: a man in his sixties or seventies with acute or convalescent COVID-19. Both conserved end residues are trimmed from each CDR3.

TRBV5-4	TRBJ2-3	ASSLALLRHSSTDTQY
TRBV11-1	TRBJ2-2	ASSLDRGGTGELF
TRBV7-3	TRBJ1-5	ASSFPTDREINQPQH
TRBV14	TRBJ2-3	ASSQDVVRAGGQY
TRBV5-1	TRBJ2-6	ASSSSGGTSGANVLT
TRBV7-2	TRBJ2-1	ASSLWSQGANEQF
TRBV6-5	TRBJ2-7	ASSPRPTSYEQY
TRBV4-2	TRBJ1-1	ASSQGGRAAPEAF
TRBV5-4	TRBJ1-6	ASSLATGWALH
TRBV6-5	TRBJ2-3	ASSYTLTSTQY
TRBV18	TRBJ2-1	ASSPGRLRYNEQF
TRBV3-1/TRBV3-2	TRBJ1-4	ASSPTGTATNEKLF
TRBV2	TRBJ2-5	ASSEALGGQETQY
TRBV7-2	TRBJ1-6	ASRTGISPLH
TRBV19	TRBJ2-1	ASSRREGNNEQF
TRBV5-1	TRBJ1-2	ASSSGQGHYGYT
TRBV9	TRBJ2-3	ASGSNAGGSDTQY
TRBV7-2	TRBJ2-1	ASRSTSGLNNEQF
TRBV7-9	TRBJ2-7	ASSLAALPGQY
TRBV11-2	TRBJ2-7	ASSLVPLLSYEQY
TRBV5-6	TRBJ1-1	ASSSEWDTEAF
TRBV10-3	TRBJ1-1	AINPGQGVTEAF
TRBV6-5	TRBJ1-2	ASSYGAGKYGYT
TRBV6-5	TRBJ2-3	ASTTSFSTDTQY
TRBV4-1	TRBJ1-1	ASSQSFNTEAF
TRBV2	TRBJ1-1	ASSELKQGEAF
TRBV18	TRBJ2-1	ASSNQLGQKNNEQF
TRBV5-3	TRBJ2-3	ARSFRRGSTDTQY
TRBV5-1	TRBJ1-1	ASSSRDRGPNTEAF
TRBV25-1	TRBJ2-1	ASSVSPGGSRDNEQF
TRBV5-6	TRBJ2-7	ASSLAGILSYEQY
TRBV27	TRBJ2-5	ASSSRGQAETQY
TRBV3-1/TRBV3-2	TRBJ2-3	ASSQDTGVTDTQY
TRBV6-5	TRBJ1-2	ASSYTGGREGYT
TRBV5-6	TRBJ2-3	ASTHGLAGGSDTQY